One and the same sample provided the 5 T cell receptor beta chains below, sequenced in a study of metastatic and nonmetastatic thyroid tumors. MiXCR re-clonotyped the PCR reads for TCRdb. The sample lists about 93,000 clones, more than 9.5% occurring once. Every patient underwent thyroid surgery untreated. The sample was blood. These TCRs come from a female donor with papillary thyroid cancer or a benign thyroid nodule (not recorded which). Some clones in this sample may be carry-over from other donors' samples.

This clone was counted ten times or more. V gene TRBV20-1 combines with J gene TRBJ1-3; no firm D call. CDR1 is DFQATT, CDR2 SNEGSKA, per germline (reference sequence). Deletions cut 0 bases from V and 2 bases from J, with 8 bases between. The CDR3 has 14 residues. The CDR3 coding sequence is TGCAGTGCTAGAGAACGACAAGCTGGAAACACCATATATTTT. Protein product: CSARERQAGNTIYF.

This clone was found many times. A clone one base away is much larger, so this may be a read error. The sample carries other DNA sequences with the same CDR3. This sequence joins TRBV12-3 or TRBV12-4 and TRBJ2-7, with D uncertain. This CDR3 region has 15 residues. The V end was cut by 3 bases, the J end by 2 bases, with 14 bases between. Here the CDR3 reads CASSFHPGNPYEQYF. CDR3 nucleotide sequence: TGTGCCAGCAGTTTTCACCCTGGGAATCCCTACGAGCAGTACTTC.

In its sample, this clone was seen many times. J is TRBJ1-4 and V is TRBV28; D unresolved. Germline V lookup: CDR1 MDHEN, CDR2 SYDVKM. The CDR3 loop spans 12 amino acids. Trimming left V 4 bases short and J 15 bases short, with 15 bases between. CDR3 sequence reads: CASSYPGGRLFF. The CDR3 DNA is TGTGCCAGCAGTTACCCCGGAGGACGGTTGTTTTTT.

This clone appeared a few times. The V gene is TRBV10-2, the J gene TRBJ2-2; possibly TRBD1 for D (5 bases). CDR3 length equals 14 residues. The germline CDR1 and CDR2 sequences are WSHSY and SAAADI. Trimming left V 4 bases short and J 7 bases short, with 13 bases between. The CDR3 here is CASSVDSVHGELFF. The DNA for the CDR3 is TGCGCCAGCAGTGTAGACAGCGTTCACGGGGAGCTGTTTTTT.

This clone was counted once. The chain recombines TRBV19 with TRBJ2-1; 12 nucleotides agree with TRBD2. The length of the CDR3 is 16 residues. Germline trimming cut 1 base from V and 5 bases from J; bases unmatched to any gene: 3. In germline, CDR1 is LNHDA, CDR2 SQIVND (reference sequence). CDR3 coding DNA: TGTGCCAGTAGTATAGTAAGGACTAGCGGGAACAATGAGCAGTTCTTC. Translated: CASSIVRTSGNNEQFF. Full variable domain (missing parts from reference TRBV19 and TRBJ2-1): DGGITQSPKYLFRKEGQNVTLSCEQNLNHDAMYWYRQDPGQGLRLIYYSQIVNDFQKGDIAEGYSVSREKKESFPLTVTSAQKNPTAFYLCASSIVRTSGNNEQFFGPGTRLTVL.